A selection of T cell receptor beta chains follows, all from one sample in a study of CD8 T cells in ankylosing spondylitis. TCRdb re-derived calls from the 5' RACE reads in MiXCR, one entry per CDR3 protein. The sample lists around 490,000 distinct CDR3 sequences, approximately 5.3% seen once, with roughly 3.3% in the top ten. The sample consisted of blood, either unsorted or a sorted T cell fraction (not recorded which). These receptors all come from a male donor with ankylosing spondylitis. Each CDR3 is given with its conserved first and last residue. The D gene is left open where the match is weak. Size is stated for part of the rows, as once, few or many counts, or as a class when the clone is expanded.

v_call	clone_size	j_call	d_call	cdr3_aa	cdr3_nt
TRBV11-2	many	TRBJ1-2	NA	CASSFSGNYGYTF	TGTGCCAGCAGCTTTTCAGGGAACTATGGCTACACCTTC
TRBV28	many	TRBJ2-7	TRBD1	CASSLLTGAEQYF	TGTGCCAGCAGTTTACTGACAGGGGCCGAGCAGTACTTC
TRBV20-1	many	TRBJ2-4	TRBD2	CSATRGLAGLRVDIQYF	TGCAGTGCCACAAGGGGACTAGCGGGATTGCGTGTAGACATTCAGTACTTC
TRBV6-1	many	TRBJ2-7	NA	CASSSRTFRLEQYF	TGTGCCAGCTCAAGTAGGACCTTTCGTCTGGAGCAGTACTTC
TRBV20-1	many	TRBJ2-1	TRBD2	CSAPRTSGGIEQFF	TGCAGTGCCCCTCGGACTAGCGGGGGGATTGAGCAGTTCTTC
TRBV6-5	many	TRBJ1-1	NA	CASSYYPNTEAFF	TGTGCCAGCAGTTATTACCCGAACACTGAAGCTTTCTTT
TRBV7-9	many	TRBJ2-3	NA	CASSLLGMDTQYF	TGTGCCAGCAGCTTATTGGGAATGGATACGCAGTATTTT
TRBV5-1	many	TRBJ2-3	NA	CASSFGTGLDTQYF	TGCGCCAGCAGCTTTGGTACAGGACTGGATACGCAGTATTTT
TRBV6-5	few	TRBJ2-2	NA	CASSYPGLTINTGELFF	TGTGCCAGCAGTTACCCGGGCCTGACCATTAACACCGGGGAGCTGTTTTTT
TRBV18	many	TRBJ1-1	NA	CASSPASLAGAFF	TGTGCCAGCTCACCAGCTTCCCTCGCGGGAGCTTTCTTT
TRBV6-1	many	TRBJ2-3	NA	CASRDRTRRIFTDTQYF	TGTGCCAGCAGAGATCGAACAAGACGGATTTTCACAGATACGCAGTATTTT
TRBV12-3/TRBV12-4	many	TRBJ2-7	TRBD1	CARGGGTGYVVWEQYF	TGTGCCAGAGGGGGGGGGACAGGGTATGTCGTGTGGGAGCAGTACTTC
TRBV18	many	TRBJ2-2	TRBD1	CASSPNGQGFPGELFF	TGTGCCAGCTCACCCAACGGACAGGGCTTCCCCGGGGAGCTGTTTTTT
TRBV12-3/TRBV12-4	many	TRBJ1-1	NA	CASSLLADTEAFF	TGTGCCAGCAGTTTACTCGCTGACACTGAAGCTTTCTTT
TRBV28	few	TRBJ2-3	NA	CASSPQGGEDTQYF	TGTGCCAGCAGCCCTCAGGGAGGCGAAGATACGCAGTATTTT
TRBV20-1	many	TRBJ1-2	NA	CSARAVGGLSGYTF	TGCAGTGCTAGAGCAGTTGGCGGACTCTCTGGCTACACCTTC
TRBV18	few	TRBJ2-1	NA	CASSPLLGSSYNEQFF	TGTGCCAGCTCACCACTCCTCGGTAGCTCCTACAATGAGCAGTTCTTC
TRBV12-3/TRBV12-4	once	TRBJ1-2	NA	CASRRVGYTF	TGTGCCAGCAGACGGGTCGGCTACACCTTC
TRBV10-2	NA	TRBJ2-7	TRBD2	CASSPWRAGDRYEQYF	TGCGCCAGCAGCCCATGGCGAGCGGGAGACCGCTACGAGCAGTACTTC
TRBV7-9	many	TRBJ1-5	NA	CASSSTARGLQPQHF	TGTGCCAGCAGCTCCACGGCCAGGGGCTTACAGCCCCAGCATTTT
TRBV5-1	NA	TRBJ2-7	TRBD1	CASSRGQETYEQYF	TGCGCCAGCAGCAGGGGACAGGAAACCTACGAGCAGTACTTC
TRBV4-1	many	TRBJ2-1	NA	CASSQDGWTDGNNEQFF	TGCGCCAGCAGCCAAGATGGTTGGACAGATGGTAACAATGAGCAGTTCTTC
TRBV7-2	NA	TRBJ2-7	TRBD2	CASSLEREGPEQYF	TGTGCCAGCAGCTTAGAGCGGGAGGGCCCCGAGCAGTACTTC
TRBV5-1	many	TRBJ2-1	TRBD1	CASSSQPGQAENEQFF	TGCGCCAGCAGCTCCCAACCGGGACAGGCGGAGAATGAGCAGTTCTTC